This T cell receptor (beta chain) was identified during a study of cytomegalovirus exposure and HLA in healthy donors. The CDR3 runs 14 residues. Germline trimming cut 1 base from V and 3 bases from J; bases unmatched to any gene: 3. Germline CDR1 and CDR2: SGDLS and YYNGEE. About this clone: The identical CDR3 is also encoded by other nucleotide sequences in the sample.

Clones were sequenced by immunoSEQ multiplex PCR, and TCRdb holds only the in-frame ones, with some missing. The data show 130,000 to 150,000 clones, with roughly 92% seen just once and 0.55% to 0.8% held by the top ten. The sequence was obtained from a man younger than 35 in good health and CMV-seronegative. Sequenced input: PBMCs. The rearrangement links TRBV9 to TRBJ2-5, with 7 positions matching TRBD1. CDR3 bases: TGTGCCAGCAGCGTATCACAGGGGAAAGAGACCCAGTACTTC. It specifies CASSVSQGKETQYF.